This T cell receptor beta chain was sequenced in a study of cytomegalovirus exposure and HLA in healthy donors. The primer mix had 60 Vbeta and 13 Jbeta primers. Assay: immunoSEQ multiplex PCR; the TCRdb copy retains only in-frame clones and omits some. The repertoire has 100,000 or so clones, about 13% of them found once; the top ten carry more than 15%. This clone was recorded many times. The clonotype comes from a middle-aged man in good health and CMV-seropositive. Specimen: PBMCs.

The chain's CDR3 is CATRDPQGNEKLFF. CDR3 DNA: TGTGCCACGCGGGACCCTCAGGGAAACGAAAAACTGTTTTTT. V usage is TRBV10-3 and J usage is TRBJ1-4; tentative D call: TRBD1 (5 bases). Per germline, CDR1 ENHRY and CDR2 SYGVKD. V was clipped by 10 bases and J by 8 bases, with 20 bases between them. CDR3 length equals 14 residues.